The clone carrying this T cell receptor (beta chain) occurred a few times. The antigen remains unidentified. The data belong to a study of beta chain features in type 1 diabetes. Whole-study context: Researchers looked at some 99 million sorted cells across all samples. Study conclusions and caveats: Insertions were fewer and deletions more numerous at VDJ junctions in type 1 diabetes patients. With patients and controls alike, PCR might favor shorter templates to an equal degree.

The whole isolated RNA underwent reverse transcription, so sequencing captured expressed TCRB transcripts. Libraries were prepared by immunoSEQ multiplex PCR; TCRdb keeps only in-frame clonotypes and omits some of them. The sample consists of fewer than 400,000 clones, less than 9.5% of them appearing once. Trimming at V came to 2 bases and at J to 4 bases, leaving 7 bases not matched to a gene. This CDR3 has 15 residues. CDR1 MNHEY and CDR2 SVGAGI come from the germline V gene. The sequence was collected from a woman younger than 35 in good health. The chain is built from TRBV6-5 and TRBJ1-1, with 7 positions matching TRBD1. The sample was central memory CD4+ T cells from blood. CDR3 sequence: CASSYGPQGRTEAFF. The CDR3 nucleotides read TGTGCCAGCAGTTACGGTCCACAGGGGCGCACTGAAGCTTTCTTT.